Below are 20 T cell receptor beta chains sequenced from a single sample in a study of blood T cells in healthy people across ages. A second PCR of about 6 to 11 cycles used a sample-barcoded 5' primer and a J-beta primer mix. TCRdb re-called the 5' RACE reads with MiXCR, one entry per CDR3 protein. The table shows nearly 800,000 distinct CDR3 sequences, with 20% to 25% occurring only once. Another study also made use of these data, one on T cells of mothers and their children.

The sample taken for sequencing was blood. These receptors all come from a boy younger than 18 in good health.

V is TRBV20-1 and J is TRBJ1-5, with D unclear. With 0 bases removed from V and 2 bases from J, the gap between germline ends came to 8 bases. This CDR3 region has 14 residues. Germline V CDR1 and CDR2: DFQATT, SNEGSKA (reference sequence). The CDR3 here is CSARDRDGNQPQHF. CDR3 in DNA: TGCAGTGCTAGAGATAGGGATGGCAATCAGCCCCAGCATTTT.

This chain uses TRBV3-1 with TRBJ2-3; D is perhaps TRBD2 (6 bases). The germline CDR1 and CDR2 sequences are LGHDT and YNNKEL (reference sequence). The CDR3 length is 17 residues. Trimming removed 3 bases at V and 0 bases at J, with 16 bases between. The CDR3 is CASSHYLFGTSTDTQYF. The CDR3 DNA reads TGTGCCAGCAGCCATTATCTCTTTGGGACTAGCACAGATACGCAGTATTTT.

CDR3 protein: CASSPQGPLTENTEAFF. CDR3 DNA: TGTGCCAGCAGTCCCCAAGGACCGTTGACCGAGAACACTGAAGCTTTCTTT. The chain employs TRBV12-3 or TRBV12-4 and TRBJ1-1, with D unresolved. Deletions cut 5 bases from V and 1 base from J, with 20 bases between. There are 17 residues in the CDR3.

This clonotype has a handful of counts. This chain uses TRBV6-6 with TRBJ2-7, with D possibly being TRBD1 (5 bases). The germline gives CDR1 MNHNY, CDR2 SVGAGI (reference sequence). The CDR3 has 16 residues. Trimming took 0 bases from V and 1 from J, leaving 13 bases between them. Here the CDR3 reads CASSYSGPSHSYEQYF. Written as DNA, the CDR3 is TGTGCCAGCAGTTACTCGGGGCCTTCGCATTCCTACGAGCAGTACTTC.

The V call is TRBV9, the J call TRBJ1-1; D remains unclear. From germline, CDR1 is SGDLS and CDR2 YYNGEE. Trimming left V 1 base short and J 1 base short, with 11 bases between. The CDR3 extends over 15 amino acids. This chain's CDR3 is CASSVFGNSNTEAFF. In DNA form, the CDR3 reads TGTGCCAGCAGCGTATTTGGGAACTCGAACACTGAAGCTTTCTTT.

The rearrangement uses TRBV27 and TRBJ2-2, with 11 nucleotides matching TRBD1. The V segment lost 6 bases and the J segment 7 bases; nucleotides outside the gene matches: 7. The germline V gene has CDR1 MNHEY and CDR2 SMNVEV (reference sequence). This CDR3 has 15 residues. CDR3 loop: CASSPGTGGFGELFF. The CDR3 region has the DNA TGTGCCAGCAGCCCCGGGACAGGGGGTTTCGGGGAGCTGTTTTTT.

In this sample, this clonotype turned up a few times. The rearrangement joins TRBV19 to TRBJ2-5; D is unresolved. TRBJ2-1 matches the DNA end more closely, so the J call is doubtful. The CDR3 is 13 amino acids. Germline CDR1 and CDR2: LNHDA and SQIVND (reference sequence). The CDR3 DNA sequence: TGTGCCAGTAGTATAGTTCCTCGGACCCAGCAGTTCTTC. This gives the protein CASSIVPRTQQFF.

J is TRBJ2-5 and V is TRBV5-1; maybe TRBD1 (6 bases). Per germline, CDR1 SGHRS and CDR2 YFSETQ. V gave up 0 bases and J gave up 5 bases, with 14 bases separating them. The CDR3 loop spans 15 amino acids. The CDR3 loop is CASSLAAERGETQYF. The CDR3 nucleotides read TGCGCCAGCAGCTTGGCCGCGGAGAGGGGGGAGACCCAGTACTTC. The full variable domain, its missing parts supplied by reference TRBV5-1 and TRBJ2-5, is KAGVTQTPRYLIKTRGQQVTLSCSPISGHRSVSWYQQTPGQGLQFLFEYFSETQRNKGNFPGRFSGRQFSNSRSEMNVSTLELGDSALYLCASSLAAERGETQYFGPGTRLLVL.

This sequence joins TRBV24-1 and TRBJ2-5, with 9 bases matching TRBD1. CDR3 length: 13 amino acids. Germline V gene sequence: CDR1 KGHDR, CDR2 SFDVKD. V was pared by 6 bases and J by 5 bases, with 3 bases of the junction left unmatched. The CDR3 coding sequence is TGTGCCACCAGTCGACAGGGGGGGGAGACCCAGTACTTC. Translated: CATSRQGGETQYF.

V usage is TRBV20-1 and J usage is TRBJ2-3; 7 bases line up with TRBD2. Germline-derived CDR1 and CDR2 are DFQATT and SNEGSKA (reference sequence). There are 15 residues in the CDR3. After removal of 0 bases from V and 0 bases from J, the junction contained 3 bases not matched to a gene. CDR3 DNA: TGCAGTGCTAGAGATGGTAGCGGGAGCACAGATACGCAGTATTTT. Its translation is CSARDGSGSTDTQYF.

The rearrangement uses TRBV9 and TRBJ2-5, with D hard to call. With the DNA end fitting TRBJ2-1 better, the J assignment may be wrong. The CDR3 length is 13 residues. Germline CDR1 is SGDLS and CDR2 is YYNGEE. The CDR3 bases are TGTGCCAGGAGTTTTTTGGGGTTCGATGAGCAGTTCTTC. Amino acids: CARSFLGFDEQFF.

V usage is TRBV2 and J usage is TRBJ1-2; 7 positions match TRBD1. Germline assignment: CDR1 SNHLY and CDR2 FYNNEI. This CDR3 has 14 amino acids. V gave up 5 bases and J gave up 8 bases; unmatched junction bases: 11. DNA for the CDR3: TGTGCCAGCAGTAACCGGGTTCAGGGGGTCGGCTACACCTTC. The encoded protein is CASSNRVQGVGYTF.

The J gene is TRBJ2-5, the V gene TRBV11-2, with no clear D. This CDR3 region has 13 residues. V was cut by 4 bases and J by 7 bases, with 13 bases left in between. CDR1 and CDR2 (germline): SGHAT, FQNNGV. CDR3 residues: CASSSPLGRTQYF. The CDR3 region has the DNA TGTGCCAGCAGCTCCCCCCTTGGTAGGACCCAGTACTTC.

The CDR3 reads CSALRVLNTEAFF. The DNA of the CDR3 is TGCAGCGCCCTCAGGGTTCTGAACACTGAAGCTTTCTTT. This chain joins TRBV29-1 and TRBJ1-1, with D possibly matching TRBD1 (5 bases). V was shortened by 7 bases and J by 0 bases, with 12 bases between the two germline ends. Looked up from germline, CDR1 is SQVTM and CDR2 is ANQGSEA. The length of the CDR3 is 13 residues.

This sequence joins TRBV27 and TRBJ2-3; no definite D call. Trimming stripped 6 bases from V and 2 bases from J, with 12 bases between. The CDR3 is 14 residues long. Germline-derived CDR1 and CDR2 are MNHEY and SMNVEV (reference sequence). CDR3 region: CASSPEALTDTQYF. The CDR3 coding sequence is TGTGCCAGCAGCCCCGAGGCCCTCACAGATACGCAGTATTTT.

This clonotype was detected once. The V call is TRBV20-1, the J call TRBJ2-7; D perhaps matches TRBD2 (6 bases). The CDR3 extends over 14 amino acids. V was shortened by 6 bases and J by 12 bases, with 27 bases between the two germline ends. Per the germline V gene, CDR1 is DFQATT and CDR2 is SNEGSKA (reference sequence). CDR3 residues: CSAKSTGVRGFSYF. CDR3 nucleotide sequence: TGCAGTGCCAAATCCACGGGGGTTCGCGGTTTTTCGTACTTC.

This clonotype turned up a few times. V is TRBV7-3 and J is TRBJ2-5; 12 positions match TRBD2. This CDR3 spans 17 amino acids. Looked up from germline, CDR1 is SGHTA and CDR2 is FQGTGA. The V and J ends lost 5 bases and 5 bases, in that order; junction bases with no gene match: 12. CDR3 sequence: CASSGHYRTSGEETQYF. In DNA form, the CDR3 reads TGTGCCAGCAGCGGACACTACCGGACTAGCGGGGAGGAGACCCAGTACTTC.

This chain joins TRBV5-4 and TRBJ2-4, with D perhaps TRBD1 (5 bases). Germline CDR1 is SGHNT and CDR2 is YYREEE (reference sequence). Trimming removed 0 bases at V and 5 bases at J, with 9 bases between. This CDR3 is built from 14 residues. The CDR3 DNA follows: TGTGCCAGCAGCTTGGACGGACAACAAAACATTCAGTACTTC. It specifies CASSLDGQQNIQYF.

This chain connects TRBV7-2 to TRBJ2-5; D tentatively reads TRBD1 or TRBD2 (6 bases each). The J call is in doubt because the DNA end fits TRBJ2-7 better. The CDR3 extends over 17 amino acids. Germline CDR1 SGHTA, CDR2 FQGNSA. As DNA, the CDR3 is TGTGCCAGCACCCCCAGGTCCGGGGGCGTCAGCTCCTACGAGCAGTACTTC. Translated: CASTPRSGGVSSYEQYF.

The rearrangement joins TRBV7-9 to TRBJ2-7, with D perhaps TRBD2 (5 bases). Looked up from germline, CDR1 is SEHNR and CDR2 is FQNEAQ (reference sequence). Trimming removed 3 bases at V and 2 bases at J, with 11 bases between. This CDR3 is 14 amino acids long. This CDR3 is CASSFTDYPYEQYF. The CDR3 DNA sequence: TGTGCCAGCAGCTTCACAGACTACCCCTACGAGCAGTACTTC.